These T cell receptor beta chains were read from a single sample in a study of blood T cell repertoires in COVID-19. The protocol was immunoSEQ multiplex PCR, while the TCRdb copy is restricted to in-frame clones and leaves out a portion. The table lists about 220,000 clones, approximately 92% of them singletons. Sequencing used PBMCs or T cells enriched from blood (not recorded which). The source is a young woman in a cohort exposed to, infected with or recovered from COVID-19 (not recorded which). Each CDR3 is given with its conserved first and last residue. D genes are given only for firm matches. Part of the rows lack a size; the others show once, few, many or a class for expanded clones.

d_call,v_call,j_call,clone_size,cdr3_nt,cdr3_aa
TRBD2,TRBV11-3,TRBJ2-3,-,TGTGCCAGCAGCTTACGGGCTAGCGGGGGGGGCACAGATACGCAGTATTTT,CASSLRASGGGTDTQYF
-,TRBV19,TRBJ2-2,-,TGTGCCAGTAGTCCCACGTCTTCCTATCAGGAGGAGCTGTTTTTT,CASSPTSSYQEELFF
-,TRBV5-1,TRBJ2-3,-,TGCGCCAGCAGCTTGCCCAGGGGAGGGAGCACAGATACGCAGTATTTT,CASSLPRGGSTDTQYF
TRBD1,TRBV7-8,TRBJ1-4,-,TGTGCCAGCAGCCCCCGGGACAGCTCGCTCGAAAAACTGTTTTTT,CASSPRDSSLEKLFF
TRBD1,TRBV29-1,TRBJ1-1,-,TGCAGCGTGGCGGGACAGGGGGGTAGGACTGAAGCTTTCTTT,CSVAGQGGRTEAFF
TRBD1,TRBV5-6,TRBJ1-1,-,TGTGCCAGCAGCTTAGGGGGCAGGGACACTGAAGCTTTCTTT,CASSLGGRDTEAFF
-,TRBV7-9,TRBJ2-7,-,TGTGCCAGCAGCGTAGACAGGTACGAGCAGTACTTC,CASSVDRYEQYF
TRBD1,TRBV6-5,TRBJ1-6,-,TGTGCCAGCAGTCAACACAGGGGTCGTTCACCCCTCCACTTT,CASSQHRGRSPLHF
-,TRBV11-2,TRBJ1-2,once,TGTGCCAGCACCATTCGGGGGTCTAACTATGGCTACACCTTC,CASTIRGSNYGYTF
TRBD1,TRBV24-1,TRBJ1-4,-,TGTGCCACCAGTGATTCAAGACAGGGTAATGAAAAACTGTTTTTT,CATSDSRQGNEKLFF
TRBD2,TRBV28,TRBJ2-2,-,TGTGCCAGCAGTTTAGAGCGGGAGGGCAGGACCGGGGAGCTGTTTTTT,CASSLEREGRTGELFF
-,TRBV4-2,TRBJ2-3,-,TGTGCCAGCAGCCAAGATGGGGCCAGGGGCGGAGATACGCAGTATTTT,CASSQDGARGGDTQYF
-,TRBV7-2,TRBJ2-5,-,TGTGCCAGCAGCTTATTCAGGGGATTTCAAGAGACCCAGTACTTC,CASSLFRGFQETQYF
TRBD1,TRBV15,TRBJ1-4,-,TGTGCCACCAGCCGGGACAGCGCTCTGTTTTTT,CATSRDSALFF
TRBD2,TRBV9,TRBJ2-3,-,TGTGCCAGCAGCGTAGGTGGGAGCGGGGGCACAGATACGCAGTATTTT,CASSVGGSGGTDTQYF
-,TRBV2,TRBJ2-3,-,TGTGCCAGCAGACGCGACAGGCGGAGCACAGATACGCAGTATTTT,CASRRDRRSTDTQYF
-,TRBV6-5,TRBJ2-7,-,TGTGCCAGCACTCTCGTGGGCCAGGGGGAGCAGTACTTC,CASTLVGQGEQYF
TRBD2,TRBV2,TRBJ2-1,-,TGTGCCAGCAGTGTAAACGGCCTAGCGGGGGCCTACAATGAGCAGTTCTTC,CASSVNGLAGAYNEQFF
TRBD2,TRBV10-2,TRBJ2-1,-,TGCGCCAGCACCGGCGGGGGAAGGGTGCAGTTCTTC,CASTGGGRVQFF
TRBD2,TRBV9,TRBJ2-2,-,TGTGCCAGCAGCGGCGGGAGATGGCGCACCGGGGAGCTGTTTTTT,CASSGGRWRTGELFF
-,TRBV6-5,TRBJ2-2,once,TGTGCCAGCATGGAACCGGGACTCAGCGGGGAGCTGTTTTTT,CASMEPGLSGELFF
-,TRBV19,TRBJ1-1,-,TGTGCCAGTAGAGGGGACTTCAACACTGAAGCTTTCTTT,CASRGDFNTEAFF
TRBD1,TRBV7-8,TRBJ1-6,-,TGTGCCAGCAGCCCCGGGACAGGGGGGGATTCACCCCTCCACTTT,CASSPGTGGDSPLHF
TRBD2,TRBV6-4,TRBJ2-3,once,TGTGCCAGCAGTGACCACCCCATGGGACTAGGGGCAGATACGCAGTATTTT,CASSDHPMGLGADTQYF
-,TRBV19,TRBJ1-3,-,TGTGCCAGTAGTATAGCCCGTCAGTCAAACACCATATATTTT,CASSIARQSNTIYF
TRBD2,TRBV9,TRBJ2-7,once,TGTGCCAGCAGCCCATTGGGGTCTAGCGGATACGAGCAGTACTTC,CASSPLGSSGYEQYF
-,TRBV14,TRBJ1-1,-,TGTGCCAGCAGCCACGGGTCAAAGGGGGCTGAAGCTTTCTTT,CASSHGSKGAEAFF
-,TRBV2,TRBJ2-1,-,TGTGCCAGCAAAGGAGTGAGAAGCTCCTACAATGAGCAGTTCTTC,CASKGVRSSYNEQFF
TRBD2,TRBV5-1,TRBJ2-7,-,TGCGCCAGCAGCCCGAGGCCGGGACTAGCGGGGGCCAGATCCTACGAGCAGTACTTC,CASSPRPGLAGARSYEQYF
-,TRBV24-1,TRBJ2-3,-,TGTGCCACCAGTGATCGTCGGACTGATAGCACAGATACGCAGTATTTT,CATSDRRTDSTDTQYF
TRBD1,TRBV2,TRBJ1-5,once,TGTGCCAGCAGCGGACAGGGGGGTTATAGCAATCAGCCCCAGCATTTT,CASSGQGGYSNQPQHF
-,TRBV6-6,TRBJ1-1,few,TGTGCCAGCAGTTACCAGGACAACCTCATAACTGAAGCTTTCTTT,CASSYQDNLITEAFF
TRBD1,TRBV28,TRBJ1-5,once,TGTGCCAGCAGACCTCCGGGACAGTACAATCAGCCCCAGCATTTT,CASRPPGQYNQPQHF
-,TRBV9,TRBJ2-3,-,TGTGCCAGCAGCGTAGCAGGTATGGCTTCCGCTGTGGATACGCAGTATTTT,CASSVAGMASAVDTQYF
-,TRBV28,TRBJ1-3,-,TGTGCCAGCGTTACAGGAAACACCATATATTTT,CASVTGNTIYF
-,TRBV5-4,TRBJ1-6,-,TGTGCCAGCAGGTATTCCTATAATTCACCCCTCCACTTT,CASRYSYNSPLHF
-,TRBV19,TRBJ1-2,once,TGTGCCAGTAGTATTGCACAGGTTCACTATGGCTACACCTTC,CASSIAQVHYGYTF